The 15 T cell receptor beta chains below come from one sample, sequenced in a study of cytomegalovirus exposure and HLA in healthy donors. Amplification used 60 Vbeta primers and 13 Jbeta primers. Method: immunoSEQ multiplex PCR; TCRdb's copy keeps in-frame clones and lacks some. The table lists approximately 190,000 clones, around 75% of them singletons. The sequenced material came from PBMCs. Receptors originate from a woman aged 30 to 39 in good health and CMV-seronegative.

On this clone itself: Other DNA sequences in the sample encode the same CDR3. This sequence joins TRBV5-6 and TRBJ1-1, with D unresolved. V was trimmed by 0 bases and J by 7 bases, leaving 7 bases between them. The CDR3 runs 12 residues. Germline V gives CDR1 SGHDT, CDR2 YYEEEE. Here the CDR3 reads CASSLGSLEAFF. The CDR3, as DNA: TGTGCCAGCAGCTTGGGTTCCCTTGAAGCTTTCTTT.

This chain's CDR3 is CSVSGGQSSYNEQFF. The CDR3 DNA is TGCAGCGTTAGCGGGGGGCAGAGCTCCTACAATGAGCAGTTCTTC. The V call is TRBV29-1, the J call TRBJ2-1; 9 positions agree with TRBD2. After removal of 5 bases from V and 0 bases from J, the junction contained 5 bases not matched to a gene. The length of the CDR3 is 15 residues. The germline V gene encodes CDR1 SQVTM and CDR2 ANQGSEA.

This CDR3 reads CASSLSGTAYEQYF. CDR3 DNA sequence: TGTGCCAGCAGCCTAAGTGGGACTGCCTACGAGCAGTACTTC. The chain has TRBV7-8 and TRBJ2-7, with a possible D match to TRBD2 (6 bases). Trimming took 5 bases from V and 2 from J, leaving 13 bases between them. CDR3 size: 14 residues. Germline CDR1 reads SGHVS; CDR2 reads FQNEAQ.

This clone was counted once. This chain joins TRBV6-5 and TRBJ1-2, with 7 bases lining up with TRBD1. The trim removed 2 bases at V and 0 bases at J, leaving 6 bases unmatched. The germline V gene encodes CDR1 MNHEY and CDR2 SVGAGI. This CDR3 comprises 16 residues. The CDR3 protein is CASSYLPGQTNYGYTF. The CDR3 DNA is TGTGCCAGCAGTTACCTCCCGGGACAGACTAACTATGGCTACACCTTC.

DNA of the CDR3: TGCACCAGCAGCCCCTGTGGGCAGGGGGAACGGGAGACCCAGTACTTC. Its translation: CTSSPCGQGERETQYF. The chain carries TRBV1 and TRBJ2-5; the DNA was not used to check the table's D call, TRBD1. TRBV1 is a pseudogene locus. This CDR3 region has 16 residues.

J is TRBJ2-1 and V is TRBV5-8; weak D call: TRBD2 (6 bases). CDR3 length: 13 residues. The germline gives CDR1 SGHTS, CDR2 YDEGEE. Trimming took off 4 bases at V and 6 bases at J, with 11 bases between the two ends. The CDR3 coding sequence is TGTGCCAGCAGCCCGGAGGGGAGCAATGAGCAGTTCTTC. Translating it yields CASSPEGSNEQFF. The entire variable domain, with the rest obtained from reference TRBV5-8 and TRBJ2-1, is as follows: EAGVTQSPTHLIKTRGQQATLRCSPISGHTSVYWYQQALGLGLQFLLWYDEGEERNRGNFPPRFSGRQFPNYSSELNVNALELEDSALYLCASSPEGSNEQFFGPGTRLTVL.

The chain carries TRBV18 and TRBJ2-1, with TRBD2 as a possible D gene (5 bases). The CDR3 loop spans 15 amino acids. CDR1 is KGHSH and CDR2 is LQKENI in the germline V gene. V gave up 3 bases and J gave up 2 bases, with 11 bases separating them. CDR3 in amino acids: CASSPQTGAYNEQFF. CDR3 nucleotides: TGTGCCAGCTCACCTCAAACCGGGGCCTACAATGAGCAGTTCTTC.

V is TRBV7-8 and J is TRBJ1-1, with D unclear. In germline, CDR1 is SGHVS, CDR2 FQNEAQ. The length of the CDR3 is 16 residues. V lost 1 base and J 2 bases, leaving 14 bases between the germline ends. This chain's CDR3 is CASSLDRQAGNTEAFF. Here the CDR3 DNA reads TGTGCCAGCAGCTTAGATCGGCAGGCGGGTAACACTGAAGCTTTCTTT.

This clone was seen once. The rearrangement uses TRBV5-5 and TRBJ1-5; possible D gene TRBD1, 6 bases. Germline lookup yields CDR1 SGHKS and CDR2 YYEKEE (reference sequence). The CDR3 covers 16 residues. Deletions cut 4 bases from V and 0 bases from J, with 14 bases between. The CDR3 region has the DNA TGTGCCAGCAGCCTGTCATACAGGGTTAGCAATCAGCCCCAGCATTTT. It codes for CASSLSYRVSNQPQHF.

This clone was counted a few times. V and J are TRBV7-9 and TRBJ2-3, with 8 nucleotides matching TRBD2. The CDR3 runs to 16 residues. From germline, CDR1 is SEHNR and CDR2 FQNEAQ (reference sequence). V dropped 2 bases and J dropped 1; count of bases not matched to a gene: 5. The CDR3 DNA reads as TGTGCCAGCAGCTTATCGGGAGGGCTCGGCACAGATACGCAGTATTTT. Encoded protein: CASSLSGGLGTDTQYF.

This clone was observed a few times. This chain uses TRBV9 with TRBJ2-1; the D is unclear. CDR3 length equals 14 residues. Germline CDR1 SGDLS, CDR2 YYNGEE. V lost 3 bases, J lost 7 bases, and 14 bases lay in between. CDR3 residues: CASSGLPGMNEQFF. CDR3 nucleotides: TGTGCCAGCAGCGGGCTACCGGGTATGAATGAGCAGTTCTTC.

This CDR3 is CASSQSGTSGGYNEQFF. CDR3 nucleotides: TGCGCCAGCAGCCAATCCGGGACTAGCGGGGGATACAATGAGCAGTTCTTC. The chain employs TRBV4-1 and TRBJ2-1; 14 nucleotides align to TRBD2. Trimming cost V 2 bases and J 4 bases; bases outside gene matches: 4. The CDR3 contains 17 residues. Germline lookup yields CDR1 MGHRA and CDR2 YSYEKL.

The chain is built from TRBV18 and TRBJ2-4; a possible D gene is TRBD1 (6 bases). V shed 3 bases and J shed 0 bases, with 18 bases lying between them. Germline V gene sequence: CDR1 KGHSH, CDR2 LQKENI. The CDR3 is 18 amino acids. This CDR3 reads CASSPTPRQAIAKNIQYF. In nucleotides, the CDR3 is TGTGCCAGCTCACCCACCCCTCGACAGGCCATAGCCAAAAACATTCAGTACTTC.

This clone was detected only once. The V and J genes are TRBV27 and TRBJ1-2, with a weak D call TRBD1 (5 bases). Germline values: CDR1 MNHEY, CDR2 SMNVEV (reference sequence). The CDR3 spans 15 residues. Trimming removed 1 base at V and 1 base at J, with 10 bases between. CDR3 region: CASSLLGGINYGYTF. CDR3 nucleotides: TGTGCCAGCAGTTTATTGGGGGGGATTAACTATGGCTACACCTTC.

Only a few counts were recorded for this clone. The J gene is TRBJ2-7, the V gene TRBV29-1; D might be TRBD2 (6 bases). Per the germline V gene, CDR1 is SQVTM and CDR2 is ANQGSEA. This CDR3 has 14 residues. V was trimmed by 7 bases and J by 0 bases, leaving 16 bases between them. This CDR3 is CSARVAGPSYEQYF. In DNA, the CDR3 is TGCAGCGCCCGCGTGGCGGGGCCCTCCTACGAGCAGTACTTC.